This T cell receptor beta chain was documented in a study of OX40 agonist ivuxolimab in advanced cancers. Study details: The dose of intravenous ivuxolimab that patients received every 2 weeks ranged from 0.01 to 10 mg/kg. Three individuals attained partial responses, comprising one hepatocellular carcinoma case and two cutaneous melanoma cases. Study-level points and caveats: Average numbers of expanded clones were greater in CD8+ T cells than in CD4+.

Excluded were patients having autoimmune disease history or systemic immunosuppression. With 6 bases clipped from V and 3 bases from J, the junction kept 4 bases outside the gene matches. CDR1 is SNHLY, CDR2 FYNNEI, per germline. The CDR3 has 14 residues. For this clone: The antigen remains unidentified.

The table came from immunoSEQ multiplex PCR; TCRdb's copy has only in-frame clones and leaves some out. The profile covers 95,000 to 100,000 clones, with around 83% appearing a single time and more than 1.4% taken by the ten largest. The source of this sequence is an adult with an advanced solid tumor such as melanoma, head and neck, liver or kidney cancer. The starting material was CD4+ or CD8+ T cells sorted from blood, obtained in a trial of the OX40 agonist ivuxolimab. The chain links TRBV2 to TRBJ2-4, with TRBD1 matching 8 bases. The CDR3 region has the DNA TGTGCCAGCAGGGACAGGGAGGTCAAAAACATTCAGTACTTC. This sequence encodes CASRDREVKNIQYF.